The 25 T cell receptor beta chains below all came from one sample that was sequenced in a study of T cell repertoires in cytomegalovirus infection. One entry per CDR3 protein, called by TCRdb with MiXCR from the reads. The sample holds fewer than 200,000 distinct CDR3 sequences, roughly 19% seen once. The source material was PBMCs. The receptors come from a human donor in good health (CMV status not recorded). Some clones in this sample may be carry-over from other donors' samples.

DNA of the CDR3: TGTGCCAGCAGAGGAGATGACCAGGGTGAAGCTTTCTTT. Its translation: CASRGDDQGEAFF. The chain uses TRBV6-2 or TRBV6-3 and TRBJ1-1; a weak D match, TRBD1 (5 bases). Germline values: CDR1 MNHEY, CDR2 SVGEGT. CDR3 length: 13 amino acids. V was pared by 6 bases and J by 7 bases, with 15 bases between.

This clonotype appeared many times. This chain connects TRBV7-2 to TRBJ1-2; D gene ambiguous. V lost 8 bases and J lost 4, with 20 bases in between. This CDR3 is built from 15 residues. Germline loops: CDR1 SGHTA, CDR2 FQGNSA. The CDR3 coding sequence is TGTGCCAGCGCAACCCTGGTTACTGCATTCTATGGCTACACCTTC. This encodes CASATLVTAFYGYTF.

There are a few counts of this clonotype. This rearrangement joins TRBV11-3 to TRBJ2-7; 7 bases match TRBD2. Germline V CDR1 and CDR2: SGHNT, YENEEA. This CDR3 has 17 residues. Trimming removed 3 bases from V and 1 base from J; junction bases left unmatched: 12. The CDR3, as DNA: TGTGCCAGCAGCTTTTACACTAGCGCGGCTGGGTCCTACGAGCAGTACTTC. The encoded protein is CASSFYTSAAGSYEQYF.

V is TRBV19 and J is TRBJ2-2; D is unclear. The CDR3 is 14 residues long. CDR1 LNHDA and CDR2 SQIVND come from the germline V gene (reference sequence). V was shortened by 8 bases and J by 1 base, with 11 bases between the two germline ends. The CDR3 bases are TGTGCCAGTGGCTGGGCAGGGAACACCGGGGAGCTGTTTTTT. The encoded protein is CASGWAGNTGELFF.

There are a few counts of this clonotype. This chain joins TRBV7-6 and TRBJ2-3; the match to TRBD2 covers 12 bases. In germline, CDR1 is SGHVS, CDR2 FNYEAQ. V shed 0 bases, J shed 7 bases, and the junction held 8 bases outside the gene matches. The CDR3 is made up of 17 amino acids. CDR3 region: CASSLASTSGGTYTQYF. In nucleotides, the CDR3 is TGTGCCAGCAGCTTAGCGAGCACTAGCGGGGGGACATATACGCAGTATTTT.

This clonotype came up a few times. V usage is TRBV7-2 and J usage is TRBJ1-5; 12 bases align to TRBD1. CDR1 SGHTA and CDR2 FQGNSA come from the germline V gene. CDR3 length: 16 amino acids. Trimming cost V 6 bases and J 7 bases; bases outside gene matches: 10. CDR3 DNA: TGTGCCAGCAGTTTATCCGGGACAGGGGGCGGCCAGCCCCAGCATTTT. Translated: CASSLSGTGGGQPQHF.

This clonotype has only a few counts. CDR3 nucleotides: TGTGCCAGCAGTTCTCGACAGGGGGTCACTGAAGCTTTCTTT. Protein: CASSSRQGVTEAFF. V is TRBV7-6 and J is TRBJ1-1; TRBD1 agrees at 9 bases. CDR3 size: 14 residues. Losses at the gene ends were 6 bases for V and 4 bases for J; bases not matched to a gene: 6. CDR1 and CDR2 from the germline V gene are SGHVS and FNYEAQ.

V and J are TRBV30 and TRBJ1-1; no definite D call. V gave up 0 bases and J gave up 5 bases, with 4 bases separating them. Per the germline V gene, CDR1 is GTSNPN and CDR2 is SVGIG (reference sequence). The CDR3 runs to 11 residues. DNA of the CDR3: TGTGCCTGGAGTGTTTCGACTGAAGCTTTCTTT. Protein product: CAWSVSTEAFF.

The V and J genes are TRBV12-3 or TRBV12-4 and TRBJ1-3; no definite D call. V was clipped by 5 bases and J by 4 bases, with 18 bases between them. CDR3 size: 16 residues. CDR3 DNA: TGTGCCAGCAGTCCCGCCCGGTTGACTACCGGAAACACCATATATTTT. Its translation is CASSPARLTTGNTIYF.

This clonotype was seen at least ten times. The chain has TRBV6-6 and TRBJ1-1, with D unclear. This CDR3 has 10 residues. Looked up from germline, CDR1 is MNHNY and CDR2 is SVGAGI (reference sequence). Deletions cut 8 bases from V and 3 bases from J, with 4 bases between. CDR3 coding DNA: TGTGCCAGCGGGTACACTGAAGCTTTCTTT. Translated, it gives CASGYTEAFF.

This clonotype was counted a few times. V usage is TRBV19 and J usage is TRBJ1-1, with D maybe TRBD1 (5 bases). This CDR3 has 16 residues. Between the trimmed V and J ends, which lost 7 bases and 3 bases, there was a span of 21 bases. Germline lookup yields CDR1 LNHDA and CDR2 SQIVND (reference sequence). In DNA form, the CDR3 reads TGTGCCAGTAAACCGAGACAGTCTAGGTGGGACACTGAAGCTTTCTTT. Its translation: CASKPRQSRWDTEAFF.

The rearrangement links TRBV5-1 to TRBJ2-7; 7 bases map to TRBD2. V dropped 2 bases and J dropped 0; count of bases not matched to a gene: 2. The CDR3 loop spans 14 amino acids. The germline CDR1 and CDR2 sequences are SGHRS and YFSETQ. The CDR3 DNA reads TGCGCCAGCAGCTTACTAGCGAACTCCTACGAGCAGTACTTC. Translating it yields CASSLLANSYEQYF.

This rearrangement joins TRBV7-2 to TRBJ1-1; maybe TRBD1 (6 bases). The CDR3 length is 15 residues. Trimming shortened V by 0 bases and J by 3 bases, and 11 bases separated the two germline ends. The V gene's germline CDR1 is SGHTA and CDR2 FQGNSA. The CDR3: CASSLALGGHTEAFF. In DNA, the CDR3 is TGTGCCAGCAGCTTAGCTCTGGGGGGGCACACTGAAGCTTTCTTT.

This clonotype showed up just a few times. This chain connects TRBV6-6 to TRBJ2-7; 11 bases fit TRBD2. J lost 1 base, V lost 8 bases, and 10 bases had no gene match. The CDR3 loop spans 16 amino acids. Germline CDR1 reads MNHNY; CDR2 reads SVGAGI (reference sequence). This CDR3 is CASSGTSGSSSYEQYF. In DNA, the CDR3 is TGTGCCAGCTCCGGGACTAGCGGAAGTTCTTCCTACGAGCAGTACTTC.

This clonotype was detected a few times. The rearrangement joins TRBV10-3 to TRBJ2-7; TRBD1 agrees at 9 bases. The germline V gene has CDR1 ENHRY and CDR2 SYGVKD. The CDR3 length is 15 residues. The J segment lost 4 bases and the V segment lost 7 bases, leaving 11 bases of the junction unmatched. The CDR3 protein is CAITSPGTGRYEQYF. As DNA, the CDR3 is TGTGCCATCACATCTCCCGGGACAGGGCGGTACGAGCAGTACTTC.

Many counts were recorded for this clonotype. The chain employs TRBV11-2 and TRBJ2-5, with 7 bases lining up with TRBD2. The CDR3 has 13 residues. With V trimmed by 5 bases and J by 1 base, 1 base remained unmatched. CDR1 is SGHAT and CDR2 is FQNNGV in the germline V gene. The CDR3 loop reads CASSRLAQETQYF. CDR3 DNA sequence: TGTGCCAGCAGCCGACTAGCCCAAGAGACCCAGTACTTC. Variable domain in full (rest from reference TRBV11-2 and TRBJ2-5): EAGVAQSPRYKIIEKRQSVAFWCNPISGHATLYWYQQILGQGPKLLIQFQNNGVVDDSQLPKDRFSAERLKGVDSTLKIQPAKLEDSAVYLCASSRLAQETQYFGPGTRLLVL.

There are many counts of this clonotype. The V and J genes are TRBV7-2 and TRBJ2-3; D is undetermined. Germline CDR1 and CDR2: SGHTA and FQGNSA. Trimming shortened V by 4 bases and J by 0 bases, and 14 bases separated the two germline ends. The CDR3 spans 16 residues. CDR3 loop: CASSSRTRSSTDTQYF. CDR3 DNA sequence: TGTGCCAGCAGCTCTCGGACGAGATCTAGCACAGATACGCAGTATTTT.

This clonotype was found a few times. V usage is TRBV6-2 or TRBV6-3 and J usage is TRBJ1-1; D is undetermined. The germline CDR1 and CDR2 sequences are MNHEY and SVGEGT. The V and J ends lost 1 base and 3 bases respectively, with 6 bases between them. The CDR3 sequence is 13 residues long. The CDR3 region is CASSYFGDTEAFF. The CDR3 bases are TGTGCCAGCAGTTACTTCGGGGACACTGAAGCTTTCTTT.

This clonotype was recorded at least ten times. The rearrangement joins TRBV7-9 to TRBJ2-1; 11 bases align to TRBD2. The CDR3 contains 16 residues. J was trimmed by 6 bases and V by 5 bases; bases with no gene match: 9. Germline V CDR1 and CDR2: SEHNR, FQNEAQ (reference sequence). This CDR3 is CASSTILAGVFNEQFF. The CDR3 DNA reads TGTGCCAGCAGCACAATACTAGCGGGAGTTTTCAATGAGCAGTTCTTC.

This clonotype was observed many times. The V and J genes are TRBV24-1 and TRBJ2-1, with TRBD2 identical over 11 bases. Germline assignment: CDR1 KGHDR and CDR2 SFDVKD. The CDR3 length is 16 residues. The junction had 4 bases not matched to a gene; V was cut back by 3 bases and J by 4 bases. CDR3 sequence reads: CATSDALAGGYNEQFF. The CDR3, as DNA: TGTGCCACCAGTGATGCCCTAGCGGGAGGTTACAATGAGCAGTTCTTC.

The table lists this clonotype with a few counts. DNA of the CDR3: TGCGCCAGCAGCTTGGCCCCGGACAGGGCCCCCTACGAGCAGTACTTC. Residues: CASSLAPDRAPYEQYF. This chain connects TRBV5-1 to TRBJ2-7, with 8 bases identical to TRBD1. The V gene's germline CDR1 is SGHRS and CDR2 YFSETQ. The junction had 7 bases not matched to a gene; V was cut back by 0 bases and J by 2 bases. This CDR3 spans 16 amino acids.

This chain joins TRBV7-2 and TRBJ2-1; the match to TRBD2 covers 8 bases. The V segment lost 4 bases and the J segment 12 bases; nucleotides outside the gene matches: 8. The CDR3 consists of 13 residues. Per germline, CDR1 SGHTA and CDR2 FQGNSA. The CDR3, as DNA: TGTGCCAGCAGCTCCACCGTCGGACTAGCGCAGTTCTTC. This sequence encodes CASSSTVGLAQFF.

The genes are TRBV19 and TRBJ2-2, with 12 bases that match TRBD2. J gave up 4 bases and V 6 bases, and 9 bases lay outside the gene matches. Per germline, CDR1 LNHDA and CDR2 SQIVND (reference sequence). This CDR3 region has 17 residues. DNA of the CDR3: TGTGCCAGTAGGCCAAGGGGACTAGCGGGCTCCACCGGGGAGCTGTTTTTT. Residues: CASRPRGLAGSTGELFF.

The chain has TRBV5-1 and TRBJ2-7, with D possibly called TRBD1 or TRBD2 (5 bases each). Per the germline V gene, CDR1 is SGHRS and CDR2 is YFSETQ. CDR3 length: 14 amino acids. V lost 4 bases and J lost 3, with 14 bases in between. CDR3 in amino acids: CASSPEGSGYEQYF. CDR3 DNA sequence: TGCGCCAGCAGCCCCGAGGGGAGTGGCTACGAGCAGTACTTC.

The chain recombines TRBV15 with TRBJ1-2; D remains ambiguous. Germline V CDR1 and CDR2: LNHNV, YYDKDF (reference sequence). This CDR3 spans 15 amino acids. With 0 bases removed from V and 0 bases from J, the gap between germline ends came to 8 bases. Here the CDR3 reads CATSRDLWANYGYTF. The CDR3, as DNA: TGTGCCACCAGCAGAGATCTTTGGGCTAACTATGGCTACACCTTC. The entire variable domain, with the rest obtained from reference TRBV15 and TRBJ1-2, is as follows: DAMVIQNPRYQVTQFGKPVTLSCSQTLNHNVMYWYQQKSSQAPKLLFHYYDKDFNNEADTPDNFQSRRPNTSFCFLDIRSPGLGDTAMYLCATSRDLWANYGYTFGSGTRLTVV.